This TCR beta chain was identified in a study of blood T cell repertoires in COVID-19. Overall study: Sites in the United States, Italy and Spain provided acute and convalescent COVID-19 samples. Sources were T cells, B-cell-depleted T cells, or PBMCs; the material itself was cDNA or gDNA.

As concerns this clone: Additional DNA sequences in this sample encode the identical CDR3.

Per the study methods: Estimation of nucleated cell counts was performed using reference gene primer amplification. Only in-frame clones appear in the TCRdb table, and some are missing; sequencing was by immunoSEQ multiplex PCR. The DNA was the basis for D and trimming; V, J and clone size are from that table. The sample lists 200,000 to 300,000 clones, about 81% occurring once. Trimming removed 0 bases at V and 2 bases at J, with 8 bases between. The CDR3 consists of 14 residues. CDR1 MNHEY and CDR2 SVGAGI come from the germline V gene. The source material was peripheral blood. The sequence was collected from an older woman with active or convalescent COVID-19. This chain connects TRBV6-5 to TRBJ2-7, with a possible D match to TRBD1 (6 bases). Here the CDR3 reads CASSYSGTPYEQYF. CDR3 bases: TGTGCCAGCAGTTACTCTGGGACACCCTACGAGCAGTACTTC.